This is a list of T cell receptor beta chains from one sample in a study of cytotoxic CD8 clonotypes in ibrutinib-treated CLL. TCRdb's table, derived via immunoSEQ multiplex PCR, lists solely in-frame clones and lacks some. Here the sample spans approximately 150,000 clones, approximately 90% being singletons. The specimen was PBMCs, collected at disease progression, from a patient treated with ibrutinib. Every receptor here comes from a human donor with chronic lymphocytic leukemia. Each CDR3 is given with its conserved first and last residue. A D gene is named only where the DNA matches it firmly. Some rows have no size entry. The others give once, few or many, or a class for an expanded clone.

clone_size cdr3_length j_call d_call v_call cdr3_nt cdr3_aa
- 15 TRBJ2-1 - TRBV9 TGTGCCAGCAGCGTAGGAAGTCTAGAGGGGAATGAGCAGTTCTTC CASSVGSLEGNEQFF
- 11 TRBJ2-7 - TRBV20-1 TGCAGTGCCAAACCTCCCTACGAGCAGTACTTC CSAKPPYEQYF
- 15 TRBJ2-2 - TRBV6-5 TGTGCCAGCACCCTGAGGCATGTGAACACCGGGGAGCTGTTTTTT CASTLRHVNTGELFF
- 15 TRBJ1-4 - TRBV28 TGTGCCAGCAGTTCTGCCAGGGCAACTAATGAAAAACTGTTTTTT CASSSARATNEKLFF
- 14 TRBJ1-5 - TRBV27 TGTGCCAGCAGTTTATTGAAGGGCCATCAGCCCCAGCATTTT CASSLLKGHQPQHF
- 20 TRBJ1-5 TRBD1 TRBV10-3 TGTGCCATCAGTGAGTCGGTTGGACAGGCCGACTTGTATAGCAATCAGCCCCAGCATTTT CAISESVGQADLYSNQPQHF
- 15 TRBJ2-3 TRBD1 TRBV7-2 TGTGCCAGCAGATCCCCGGGACAGGGACCAGATACGCAGTATTTT CASRSPGQGPDTQYF
few 12 TRBJ2-2 - TRBV10-2 TGCGCCAGCAGGAAGAACACCGGGGAGCTGTTTTTT CASRKNTGELFF
- 11 TRBJ2-7 - TRBV25-1 TGTGCCAGCAGTGAACCCTACGAGCAGTACTTC CASSEPYEQYF
- 15 TRBJ2-2 TRBD1 TRBV5-1 TGCGCCAGCACTTACCGACAGGGCCACACCGGGGAGCTGTTTTTT CASTYRQGHTGELFF
- 14 TRBJ2-1 - TRBV9 TGTGCCAGCAGCGTATCGGGGGTCTCCAATGAGCAGTTCTTC CASSVSGVSNEQFF
- 16 TRBJ2-1 - TRBV7-3 TGTGCCAGCAGCCTACTCCCCGGACCAGTCGAGCATGAGCAGTTCTTC CASSLLPGPVEHEQFF
- 13 TRBJ2-7 TRBD2 TRBV29-1 TGCAGCGTTGAACGGACTAGCGGGAGCGAGCAGTACTTC CSVERTSGSEQYF
few 17 TRBJ1-5 TRBD1 TRBV7-2 TGTGCCAGCAGCTCCCCAGGGGGAATACAGGGAACTCAGCCCCAGCATTTT CASSSPGGIQGTQPQHF